This T cell receptor (beta chain) was documented in a study of preoperative IRX-2 immunotherapy in early breast cancer. The CDR3 is 14 residues long. Looked up from germline, CDR1 is SGHRS and CDR2 is YFSETQ. V was cut by 4 bases and J by 2 bases, with 12 bases left in between. Treatment noted: preoperative locoregional IRX-2 cytokine immunotherapy. Preoperative locoregional IRX-2 cytokine immunotherapy was tested in the phase Ib source study. Clones were read by immunoSEQ multiplex PCR, and TCRdb kept only the in-frame ones, dropping some. The sample holds some 30,000 clones, roughly four fifths seen once.

The chain joins TRBV5-1 to TRBJ1-1, with D perhaps matching TRBD1 (5 bases). This clonotype was obtained from a human donor with breast cancer. Material: lymph node tissue, obtained from a patient treated with IRX-2 immunotherapy. CDR3 nucleotides: TGCGCCAGCAGCCTAAGGGGCCTCAACACTGAAGCTTTCTTT. This encodes CASSLRGLNTEAFF.